This T cell receptor beta chain appears in the sequencing data of a study of control samples from healthy donors and cancer patients. This CDR3 region has 14 residues. The germline V and J ends were trimmed by 4 bases and 0 bases, with 8 bases remaining between them. CDR1 is MRHNA, CDR2 SNTAGT, per germline. TCRdb keeps only in-frame clones here, not all; method: immunoSEQ multiplex PCR. The sample records tens of thousands of clones, about 90% being singletons. The receptor was derived from a woman aged 45-65 years in good health. Sequencing was carried out using blood. The chain joins TRBV6-4 to TRBJ2-3, with D perhaps matching TRBD2 (6 bases). In DNA form, the CDR3 reads TGTGCCAGCAGTGTAGCGGCTAGCACAGATACGCAGTATTTT. Protein product: CASSVAASTDTQYF.